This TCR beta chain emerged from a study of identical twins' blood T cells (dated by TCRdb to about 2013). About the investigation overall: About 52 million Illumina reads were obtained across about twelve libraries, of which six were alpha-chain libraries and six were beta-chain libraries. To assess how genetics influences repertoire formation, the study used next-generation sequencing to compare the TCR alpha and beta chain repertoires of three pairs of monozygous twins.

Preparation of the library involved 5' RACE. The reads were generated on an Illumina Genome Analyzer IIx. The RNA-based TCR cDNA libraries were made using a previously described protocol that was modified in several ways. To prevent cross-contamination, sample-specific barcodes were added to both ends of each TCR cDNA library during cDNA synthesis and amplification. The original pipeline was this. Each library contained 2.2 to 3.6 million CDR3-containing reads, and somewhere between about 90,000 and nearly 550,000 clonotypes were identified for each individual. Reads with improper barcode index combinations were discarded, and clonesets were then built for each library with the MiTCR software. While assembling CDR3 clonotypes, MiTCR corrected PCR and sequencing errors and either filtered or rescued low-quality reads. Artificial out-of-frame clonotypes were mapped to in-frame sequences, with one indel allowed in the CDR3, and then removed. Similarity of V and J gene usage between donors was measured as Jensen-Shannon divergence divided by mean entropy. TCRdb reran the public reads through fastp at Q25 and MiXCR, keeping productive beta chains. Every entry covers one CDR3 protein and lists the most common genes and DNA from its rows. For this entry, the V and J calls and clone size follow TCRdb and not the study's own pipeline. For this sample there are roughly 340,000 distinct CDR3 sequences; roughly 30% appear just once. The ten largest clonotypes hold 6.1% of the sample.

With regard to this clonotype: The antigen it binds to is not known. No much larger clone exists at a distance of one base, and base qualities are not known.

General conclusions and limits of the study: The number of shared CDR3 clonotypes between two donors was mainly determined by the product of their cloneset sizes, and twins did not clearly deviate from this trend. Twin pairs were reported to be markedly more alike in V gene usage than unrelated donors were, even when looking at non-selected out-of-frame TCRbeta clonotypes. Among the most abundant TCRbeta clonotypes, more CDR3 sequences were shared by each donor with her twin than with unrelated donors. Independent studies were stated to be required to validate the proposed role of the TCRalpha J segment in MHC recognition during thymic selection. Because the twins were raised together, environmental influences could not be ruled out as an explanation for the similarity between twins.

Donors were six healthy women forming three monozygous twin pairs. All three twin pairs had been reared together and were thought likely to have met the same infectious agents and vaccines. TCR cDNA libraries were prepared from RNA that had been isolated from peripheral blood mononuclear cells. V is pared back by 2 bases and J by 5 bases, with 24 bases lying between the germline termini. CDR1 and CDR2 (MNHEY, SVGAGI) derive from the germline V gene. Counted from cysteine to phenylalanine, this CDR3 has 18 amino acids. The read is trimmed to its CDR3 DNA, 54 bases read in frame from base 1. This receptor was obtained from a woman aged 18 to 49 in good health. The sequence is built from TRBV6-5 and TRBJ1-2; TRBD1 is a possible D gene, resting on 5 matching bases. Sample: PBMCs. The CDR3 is CASSYAGSGVKRGYGYTF. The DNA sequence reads TGTGCCAGCAGTTACGCTGGGTCCGGGGTGAAAAGGGGTTATGGCTACACCTTC.